The 8 T cell receptor beta chains reported below all come from one sample, sequenced in a study of T cell changes during pregnancy in multiple sclerosis. Produced via immunoSEQ multiplex PCR; TCRdb's table is partial and in-frame only. The data contain approximately 60,000 clones, around 94% of them singletons. Sequences were derived from CD8+ T cells from peripheral blood mononuclear cells, sampled in the third trimester of pregnancy. These receptors originate from a female donor with multiple sclerosis, enrolled in a pregnancy study.

In DNA form, the CDR3 reads TGCGCCAGCAGCAACCTAGCGGGATCTTCCTACGAGCAGTACTTC. Residues: CASSNLAGSSYEQYF. This sequence joins TRBV10-1 and TRBJ2-7; the match to TRBD2 covers 9 bases. From germline, CDR1 is WNHNN and CDR2 SYGVQD (reference sequence). Unmatched junction bases numbered 7, after V lost 6 bases and J lost 1 base. CDR3 length: 15 residues.

The chain links TRBV6-5 to TRBJ1-6, with a possible D match to TRBD1 (5 bases). Trimming left V 0 bases short and J 10 bases short, with 13 bases between. The CDR3 is 15 amino acids. CDR1 is MNHEY and CDR2 is SVGAGI in the germline V gene. The CDR3 protein is CASSYSTGGSSPLHF. CDR3 coding DNA: TGTGCCAGCAGTTACTCGACGGGGGGGTCGTCACCCCTCCACTTT.

The chain carries TRBV2 and TRBJ2-7; TRBD2 matches 9 bases. The CDR3 consists of 15 residues. Per the germline V gene, CDR1 is SNHLY and CDR2 is FYNNEI. After removal of 6 bases from V and 4 bases from J, the junction contained 10 bases not matched to a gene. The chain's CDR3 is CASSPSQTSGYEQYF. Here the CDR3 DNA reads TGTGCCAGCAGCCCCTCTCAGACTAGCGGTTACGAGCAGTACTTC.

This chain uses TRBV27 with TRBJ2-7; 9 positions agree with TRBD1. Per the germline V gene, CDR1 is MNHEY and CDR2 is SMNVEV (reference sequence). The CDR3 runs 15 residues. V gave up 5 bases and J gave up 5 bases; unmatched junction bases: 10. The CDR3: CASSHRDRAPHEQYF. The CDR3 nucleotides are TGTGCCAGCAGTCACCGGGACAGGGCTCCCCACGAGCAGTACTTC.

The CDR3 DNA follows: TGTGCCAGCAGTCAAGGGGTGGGCACTGAAGCTTTCTTT. This gives the protein CASSQGVGTEAFF. The V and J genes are TRBV6-4 and TRBJ1-1; tentative D call: TRBD1 (5 bases). CDR1 is MRHNA, CDR2 SNTAGT, per germline. V dropped 5 bases and J dropped 4 bases, with 11 bases sitting between them. This CDR3 comprises 13 residues.

The chain links TRBV6-5 to TRBJ1-6; possibly TRBD1 for D (5 bases). CDR3 length: 14 residues. Germline CDR1 MNHEY, CDR2 SVGAGI. V lost 6 bases and J lost 9, with 15 bases in between. The CDR3 protein is CASRRKRTFSPLHF. CDR3 coding DNA: TGTGCCAGCAGAAGAAAAAGGACATTTTCACCCCTCCACTTT.

The gene calls are TRBV15 and TRBJ2-1; D may be TRBD2 (7 bases). There are 14 residues in the CDR3. V lost 8 bases to trimming and J lost 6 bases, with 17 bases between them. CDR1 and CDR2 from the germline V gene are LNHNV and YYDKDF (reference sequence). The CDR3: CATGGGRASNEQFF. Here the CDR3 DNA reads TGTGCCACCGGAGGGGGGAGGGCCTCCAATGAGCAGTTCTTC. Drawing the rest from reference TRBV15 and TRBJ2-1, the complete variable domain is DAMVIQNPRYQVTQFGKPVTLSCSQTLNHNVMYWYQQKSSQAPKLLFHYYDKDFNNEADTPDNFQSRRPNTSFCFLDIRSPGLGDTAMYLCATGGGRASNEQFFGPGTRLTVL.

The J gene is TRBJ2-5, the V gene TRBV2, with 8 bases fitting TRBD1. TRBJ2-7 explains the end of the DNA better; the J call may be wrong. Per the germline V gene, CDR1 is SNHLY and CDR2 is FYNNEI. CDR3 length equals 16 residues. The CDR3 DNA reads as TGTGCCAGCAGTGAACTCCTAATCCAGGGGGCGCCCGAGCAGTACTTC. Encoded protein: CASSELLIQGAPEQYF.